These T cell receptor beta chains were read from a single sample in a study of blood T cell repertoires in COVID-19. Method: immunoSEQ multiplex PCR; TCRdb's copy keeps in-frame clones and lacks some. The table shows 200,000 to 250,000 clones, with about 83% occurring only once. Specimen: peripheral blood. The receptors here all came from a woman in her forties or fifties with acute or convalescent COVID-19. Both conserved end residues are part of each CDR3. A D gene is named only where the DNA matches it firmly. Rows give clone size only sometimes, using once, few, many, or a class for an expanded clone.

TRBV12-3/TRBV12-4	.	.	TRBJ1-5	CASSQAFGPQHF	TGTGCCAGCAGTCAGGCTTTTGGGCCCCAGCATTTT
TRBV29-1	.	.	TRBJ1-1	CSGKTGLANTEAFF	TGCAGCGGAAAAACAGGGCTGGCGAACACTGAAGCTTTCTTT
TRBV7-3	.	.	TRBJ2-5	CASSRGTQETQYF	TGTGCCAGCAGCCGAGGAACTCAAGAGACCCAGTACTTC
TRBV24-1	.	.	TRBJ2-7	CATSLGRNEQYF	TGTGCCACCAGTCTGGGGCGGAACGAGCAGTACTTC
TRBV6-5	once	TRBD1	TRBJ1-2	CASRSRADRADGYTF	TGTGCCAGCAGATCTCGGGCAGACAGGGCAGATGGCTACACCTTC
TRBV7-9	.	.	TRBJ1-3	CASSFRDSGNTIYF	TGTGCCAGCAGCTTCAGGGATTCTGGAAACACCATATATTTT
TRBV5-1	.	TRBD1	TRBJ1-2	CASSVGQGARGYTF	TGCGCCAGCAGCGTCGGACAGGGGGCGCGCGGCTACACCTTC
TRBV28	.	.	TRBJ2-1	CASKGRGNEQFF	TGTGCCAGCAAGGGAAGGGGGAATGAGCAGTTCTTC
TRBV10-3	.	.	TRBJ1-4	CAISGDSATNEKLFF	TGTGCCATCAGTGGTGACAGTGCAACTAATGAAAAACTGTTTTTT
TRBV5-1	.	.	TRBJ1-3	CASSPREGASGNTIYF	TGCGCCAGCAGCCCCCGTGAAGGGGCGTCTGGAAACACCATATATTTT
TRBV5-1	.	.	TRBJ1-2	CASSLAQTNYGYTF	TGCGCCAGCAGCTTGGCACAGACTAACTATGGCTACACCTTC
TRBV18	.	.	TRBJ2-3	CASKPGSTDTQYF	TGTGCCAGTAAACCGGGTTCCACAGATACGCAGTATTTT
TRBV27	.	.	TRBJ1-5	CASSLWANSNQPQHF	TGTGCCAGCAGTTTATGGGCGAATAGCAATCAGCCCCAGCATTTT
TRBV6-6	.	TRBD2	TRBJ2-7	CASRPGLAASYEQYF	TGTGCCAGCAGGCCAGGACTAGCGGCATCCTACGAGCAGTACTTC
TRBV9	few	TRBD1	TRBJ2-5	CASGYEGQGDETQYF	TGTGCCAGCGGATACGAGGGACAGGGCGACGAGACCCAGTACTTC